The present entry profiles one TCR beta chain with its context. Its antigen remains unidentified. Base-call qualities are not available, and no considerably larger clone is one nucleotide away. Libraries were made using the immunoSEQ multiplex PCR assay. Turning to the authors' computational methods: A statistical classification framework was built for diagnosing cytomegalovirus status from the catalog of TCR beta chain sequences. Imported from immuneACCESS, the table was reduced by TCRdb to in-frame sequences with V and J called. These copies leave out some clones; in studies compared against another copy, an unresolved V gene accounts for under half, and the cause of the remainder is not known. V and J calls and clone size come straight from that table; D and trimming were deduced from the DNA. The sample records around 200,000 clones, around 80% of which are singletons. The ten most abundant clones make up 1.2% of the sample.

Separate from the approximately 700-subject first cohort, the validation cohort of 90 to 150 subjects was the group to which the donors belonged. The data were taken from a study of cytomegalovirus exposure and HLA in healthy donors (dated by TCRdb to between 2016 and 2019). With respect to the entire study: A later analysis indicated that the 90 to 150 validation repertoires were generated on the platform also employed for the roughly 720 repertoires of the first cohort. The aim of the study was to test whether cataloging public T cell receptors could identify signatures of past pathogen exposure. A separate validation cohort of about 110 different subjects was used in addition to the roughly 700-subject first cohort. To predict cytomegalovirus infection status, the study combined high-throughput TCR immunosequencing, statistical association of individual TCRs with disease status, and machine learning.

Study-wide conclusions, independent of this receptor: In the study, some 160 TCR beta chains were listed as associated with cytomegalovirus. The validation cohort had no HLA typing available for a later analysis, so co-occurrence within that cohort was assessed over all 120 repertoires. Cytomegalovirus status was reported to be diagnosed by the classifier with high specificity and sensitivity in both the original and validation cohorts. Across donors, most TCR sequences were observed very rarely, whereas some public TCRs were present in many individuals. In vitro tests confirmed that a few of the cytomegalovirus-associated TCR beta chains recognize cytomegalovirus antigens. In a later analysis, TCRs clustered in the first cohort were found to also tend to co-occur in the roughly 120 validation repertoires, with 85% to 95% of cluster scores above 0. It was suggested by the authors that the approach could potentially be generalized to other disease states and immunological phenotypes.

Trimming costs V 3 bases and J 0 bases, and their ends lie 12 bases apart. The CDR3, cysteine through phenylalanine, is 15 amino acids long. This entry keeps only the CDR3 DNA: 45 bases, framed from base 1. CDR1 and CDR2, looked up from the germline V gene (reference sequence), are SGHNT and YYREEE. This chain is built from TRBV5-4 and TRBJ1-1; there is no confident call for the D gene. The sample consisted of PBMCs. The receptor was derived from a woman in her twenties or thirties in good health and CMV-seronegative. The sequenced DNA is TGTGCCAGCAGCTCACAACAGAGATTGAACACTGAAGCTTTCTTT. The resulting protein is CASSSQQRLNTEAFF.